The present entry profiles one T cell receptor beta chain with its context. What it binds is unknown. V shed 4 bases and J 5 bases; nucleotides not matched to a gene: 4. This CDR3 comprises 15 residues. Germline loops: CDR1 SGHRS, CDR2 YFSETQ. Method: immunoSEQ multiplex PCR; TCRdb's copy keeps in-frame clones and lacks some. Here the sample spans 180,000 or so clones, 90% to 95% being singletons. The sample is drawn from a study of T cell responses to AZD1222 COVID-19 vaccine. Study-wide points: White British people made up most donors, females outnumbered males, and clonal diversity was possibly underestimated. As reported, nearly half of all spike-specific TCRs target variant regions that are unmutated.

The sequence was obtained from an adult who received the MenACWY meningococcal vaccine as a control. The chain combines TRBV5-1 with TRBJ1-6; 9 bases map to TRBD1. The sample was peripheral blood, taken 28 days after the second dose of the MenACWY control vaccine. CDR3 in DNA: TGCGCCAGCAGCAGGGGACAGGGCCATAATTCACCCCTCCACTTT. Translation: CASSRGQGHNSPLHF.